This TCR beta chain comes out of a study of cytotoxic CD8 clonotypes in ibrutinib-treated CLL. Study at large: Of a cohort that held about a dozen relapsed/refractory and roughly 14 treatment-naive patients, fewer than 18 were IGHV unmutated. Outcomes included some 24 partial and 2 complete responses; after median roughly 70 months, roughly 14 stayed remitted and about twelve progressed. Study-level findings and limits: Clonality went up at the time of ibrutinib response, stayed stable in sustained remission, and later dropped back toward its baseline level at progression.

Repertoires were generated with immunoSEQ multiplex PCR, while TCRdb's copy carries only in-frame clones and drops some. The data hold about 140,000 clones, with approximately 77% observed a single time. For this clone: The antigen is undetermined.

This CDR3 is 15 amino acids long. With V trimmed by 3 bases and J by 7 bases, 11 bases remained unmatched. From germline, CDR1 is SGDLS and CDR2 YYNGEE. With cryopreserved PBMCs as the source, around 2 micrograms of genomic DNA went to TCR beta libraries. The material was PBMCs, obtained after 12 months of ibrutinib treatment. This clonotype was obtained from a human donor with chronic lymphocytic leukemia. This chain joins TRBV9 and TRBJ2-5; 8 bases align to TRBD1. The CDR3 DNA reads as TGTGCCAGCAGCGGGAGGACAGGGCTCGAAGGGACCCAGTACTTC. Its protein product is CASSGRTGLEGTQYF.